This entry concerns a single T cell receptor (beta chain). The data were taken from a study of blood T cells in healthy people across ages. Across the whole study: The template switching approach captured approximately one barcoded beta molecule for every two T cells.

The people who gave samples were healthy Caucasians from Russia, aged roughly 6 to 95. It was with a sample-barcoded 5' primer and a J-beta primer mix that a second PCR of roughly 7 to 12 cycles was run. Each CDR3 protein is one row after TCRdb ran MiXCR on the 5' RACE reads. The sample consists of more than 550,000 distinct CDR3 sequences, 20% to 25% of them appearing once. The germline CDR1 and CDR2 sequences are SEHNR and FQNEAQ (reference sequence). The CDR3 is made up of 14 amino acids. The V end lost 10 bases, the J end lost 6 bases, and 20 bases lay between the germline ends. The receptor comes from a man in his 70s in good health. The material sequenced was blood. The chain recombines TRBV7-9 with TRBJ2-3; weak D call: TRBD2 (5 bases). This CDR3 reads CATAGWSVADTQYF. Here the CDR3 DNA reads TGTGCCACCGCCGGTTGGTCGGTAGCGGATACGCAGTATTTT.